This TCR beta chain emerged from a study of blood T cell repertoires in COVID-19. Study-level background: PBMCs, B-cell-depleted T cells, or T cells were the source of the cDNA or gDNA that made up the material.

This clone was observed a few times. In the study's own analysis: Reference gene primer amplification gave estimated nucleated cell counts. Clones were read by immunoSEQ multiplex PCR, and TCRdb kept only the in-frame ones, dropping some. V and J calls and clone size come straight from that table; D and trimming were deduced from the DNA. The profile covers approximately 250,000 clones, with about 89% appearing a single time and around 4% taken by the ten largest. The age range of participants was about 18 to 95 years, with residence in approximately 25 US areas. Cohorts were based on clinical histories the participants reported. This TCR derives from a woman in her twenties or thirties who had recovered from COVID-19. The sequencing sample was made of PBMCs or T cells enriched from blood (not recorded which).

CDR3 in amino acids: CASRLTGNTEAFF. The CDR3 coding sequence is TGCGCCAGCAGGCTGACAGGGAACACTGAAGCTTTCTTT. The chain joins TRBV5-1 to TRBJ1-1; D is perhaps TRBD1 (6 bases). The CDR3 extends over 13 amino acids. CDR1 is SGHRS and CDR2 is YFSETQ in the germline V gene. V was cut by 5 bases and J by 1 base, with 9 bases left in between.